This paragraph reports one TCR beta chain. The junction does not match germline at one end; this may be a read error. The data originate from a study of T-cell reconstitution after alpha-beta-depleted transplantation in children. The germline CDR1 and CDR2 sequences are MNHEY and SMNVEV (reference sequence). The length of the CDR3 is 14 residues. Unique molecular identifiers were used to barcode this TCRbeta library. TCRdb re-called the PCR reads through MiXCR, storing one row per CDR3 protein. The table has roughly 200,000 distinct CDR3 sequences, roughly 6.6% seen once. The material was PBMCs, obtained before TCRalphabeta/CD19-depleted stem cell transplant. The rearrangement joins TRBV27 to TRBJ2-5, with D tentatively TRBD1 (6 bases). The sequence derives from a boy younger than 10 with acute lymphoblastic leukemia, due to receive a stem cell transplant. As DNA, the CDR3 is TGTGCCAGCAGTTCGCACAGGGAAATGGAGACCCAGCACTTC. It codes for CASSSHREMETQHF.